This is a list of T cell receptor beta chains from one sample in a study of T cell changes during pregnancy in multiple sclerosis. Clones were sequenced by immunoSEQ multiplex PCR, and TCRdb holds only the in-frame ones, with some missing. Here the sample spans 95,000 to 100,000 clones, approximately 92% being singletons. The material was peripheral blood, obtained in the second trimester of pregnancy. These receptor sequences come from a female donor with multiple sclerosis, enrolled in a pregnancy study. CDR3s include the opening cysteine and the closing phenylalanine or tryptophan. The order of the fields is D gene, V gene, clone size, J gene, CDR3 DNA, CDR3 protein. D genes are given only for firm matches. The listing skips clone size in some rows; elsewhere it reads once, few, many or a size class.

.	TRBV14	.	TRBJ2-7	TGTGCCAGCAGCCGGGCCTTCACCTACGAGCAGTACTTC	CASSRAFTYEQYF
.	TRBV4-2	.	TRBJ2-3	TGTGCCAGCAGCCAAGATGATCGGGGAGGCACAGATACGCAGTATTTT	CASSQDDRGGTDTQYF
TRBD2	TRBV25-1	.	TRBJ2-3	TGTGCCAGCAGTGGGGAATTGGCGGGAGCGCTTCGGGATACGCAGTATTTT	CASSGELAGALRDTQYF
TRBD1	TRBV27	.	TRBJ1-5	TGTGCCAGCAGTTCCAGGGGGAGCAATCAGCCCCAGCATTTT	CASSSRGSNQPQHF
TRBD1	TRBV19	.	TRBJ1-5	TGTGCCAACCACCCTGGACAGGCCCCCAATCAGCCCCAGCATTTT	CANHPGQAPNQPQHF
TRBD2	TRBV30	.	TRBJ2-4	TGTGCCTGGAGCCTAGCGGGAGTCGACATTCAGTACTTC	CAWSLAGVDIQYF
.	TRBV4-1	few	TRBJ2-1	TGCGCCAGCAGCCCCCGACTTGGCTCCTACAATGAGCAGTTCTTC	CASSPRLGSYNEQFF
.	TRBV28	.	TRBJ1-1	TGTGCCAGCAGGTCAAGGCCAGGGAACACTGAAGCTTTCTTT	CASRSRPGNTEAFF
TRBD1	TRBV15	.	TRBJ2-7	TGTGCCACCAGCAGAGATCTCACAGGGGGCAACTACGAGCAGTACTTC	CATSRDLTGGNYEQYF
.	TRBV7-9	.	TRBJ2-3	TGTGCCAGCAGCCCCCGGACTACACACACAGATACGCAGTATTTT	CASSPRTTHTDTQYF
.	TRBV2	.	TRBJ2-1	TGTGCCAGCAGTACTAGCAATGAGCAGTTCTTC	CASSTSNEQFF
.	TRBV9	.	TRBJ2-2	TGTGCCAGCAGCGTAGATTCCCTGAGGGAGGTAAACACCGGGGAGCTGTTTTTT	CASSVDSLREVNTGELFF
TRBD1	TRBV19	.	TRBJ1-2	TGTGCCAGTAGCCAGGACAGGGGAAAAGGCTACACCTTC	CASSQDRGKGYTF
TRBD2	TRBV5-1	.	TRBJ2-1	TGCGCCAGCAGCTTGGTTTTTGGGGGGAATAGCGGGAGTATGGATGAGCAGTTCTTC	CASSLVFGGNSGSMDEQFF
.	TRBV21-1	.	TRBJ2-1	TGTGCCAGCAGCAATCTAGTGAGCTCCTACAATGAGCAGTTCTTC	CASSNLVSSYNEQFF
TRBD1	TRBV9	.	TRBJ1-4	TGTGCCAGCAGCGTCGAACAGGGGGTTAATAATGAAAAACTGTTTTTT	CASSVEQGVNNEKLFF
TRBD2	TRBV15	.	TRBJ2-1	TGTGCCACCAGCAGATCACTAGCGGGAGGAGGGAATGAGCAGTTCTTC	CATSRSLAGGGNEQFF
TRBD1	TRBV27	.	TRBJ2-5	TGTGCCAGCAGTTTGACAGGGGGGGGAGAGACCCAGTACTTC	CASSLTGGGETQYF
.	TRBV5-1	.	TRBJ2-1	TGCGCCAGCAGCTCGTCCGGGACAACCTACAATGAGCAGTTCTTC	CASSSSGTTYNEQFF
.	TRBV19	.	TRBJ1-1	TGTGCCAGTAGCCTCGACAGAATGAACACTGAAGCTTTCTTT	CASSLDRMNTEAFF
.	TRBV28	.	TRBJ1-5	TGTGCCAGCAGCCTCCCAGGAAGCAATCAGCCCCAGCATTTT	CASSLPGSNQPQHF
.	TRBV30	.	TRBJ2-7	TGTGCCTGGAGTGTAAGTGGGCTGGTCGTACCTTCTGAGCAGTACTTC	CAWSVSGLVVPSEQYF
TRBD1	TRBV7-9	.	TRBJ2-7	TGTGCCAGCAGCTTTGCAGGGGGCGAGTCCTACGAGCAGTACTTC	CASSFAGGESYEQYF
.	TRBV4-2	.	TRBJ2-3	TGTGCCAGCAGCCAGGCTGGAGATACGCAGTATTTT	CASSQAGDTQYF
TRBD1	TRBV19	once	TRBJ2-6	TGTGCCTGCTCGGGGGGACAGGGTTTCTCTGGGGCCAACGTCCTGACTTTC	CACSGGQGFSGANVLTF
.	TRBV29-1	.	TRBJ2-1	TGCAGCGTTGAAGGCGGTTACCGTTACAATGAGCAGTTCTTC	CSVEGGYRYNEQFF
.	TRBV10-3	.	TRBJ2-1	TGTGCCATCAGGGACTCCCCCCCGGACAATGAGCAGTTCTTC	CAIRDSPPDNEQFF
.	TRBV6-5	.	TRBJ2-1	TGTGCCAGCAGTAATATCGGGAAGTACAATGAGCAGTTCTTC	CASSNIGKYNEQFF
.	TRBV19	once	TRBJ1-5	TGTGCCAGTAGAGGTCGTGGGCACGAAAGCAATCAGCCCCAGCATTTT	CASRGRGHESNQPQHF
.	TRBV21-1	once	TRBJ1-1	TGTGCCAGCCCTAGGGCAGGGGGCTGGACTGAAGCTTTCTTT	CASPRAGGWTEAFF
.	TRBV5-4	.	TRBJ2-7	TGTGCCAGCAGCTTGGGTCCGAGCTCCTACGAGCAGTACTTC	CASSLGPSSYEQYF
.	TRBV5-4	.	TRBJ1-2	TGTGCCAGCAAAACGGGGGGGGACTATGGCTACACCTTC	CASKTGGDYGYTF
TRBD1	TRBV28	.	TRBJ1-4	TGTGCCAGCAACTCAGGGGGCGCGGGTGATGAAAAACTGTTTTTT	CASNSGGAGDEKLFF
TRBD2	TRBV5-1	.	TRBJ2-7	TGCGCCAGCAGCTTGGTCGGAGCGGGAGTAGCCGAGCAGTACTTC	CASSLVGAGVAEQYF
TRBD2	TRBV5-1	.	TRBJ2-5	TGCGCCAGCAGCTTCGAAAGCGGGAGTGGGAAGACCCAGTACTTC	CASSFESGSGKTQYF
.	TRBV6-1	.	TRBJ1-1	TGTGCCAGCAGTGCCCCAAGCGGGGGGACTGGCACTGAAGCTTTCTTT	CASSAPSGGTGTEAFF
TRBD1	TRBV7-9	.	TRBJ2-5	TGTGCCAGCAGCATCACAGGGGGCGGAGAGACCCAGTACTTC	CASSITGGGETQYF
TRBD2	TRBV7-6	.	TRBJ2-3	TGTGCCAGCAGCATTCTAGCGGGAGGGCCCACTAGCACAGATACGCAGTATTTT	CASSILAGGPTSTDTQYF
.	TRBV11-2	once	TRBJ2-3	TGTGCCAGCAGCCCCTTAGGAGGTATATCGGATACGCAGTATTTT	CASSPLGGISDTQYF
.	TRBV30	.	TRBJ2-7	TGTGCCGGGAGTATCCTCCACGCACGGGGCGAGCAGTACTTC	CAGSILHARGEQYF
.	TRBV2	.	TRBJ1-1	TGTGCCAGCGGGGATAGGGGCACTGAAGCTTTCTTT	CASGDRGTEAFF
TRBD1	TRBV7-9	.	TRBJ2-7	TGTGCCAGCAGCTCTCCAGGGACAGCCTACGAGCAGTACTTC	CASSSPGTAYEQYF
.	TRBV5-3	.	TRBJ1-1	TGTGCCAGAAGCCCGACAGAGAACACTGAAGCTTTCTTT	CARSPTENTEAFF
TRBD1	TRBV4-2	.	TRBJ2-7	TGTGCCAGCAGCCAAGAAGACAGGGGGAGCTCCTACGAGCAGTACTTC	CASSQEDRGSSYEQYF
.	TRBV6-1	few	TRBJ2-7	TGTGCCAGCAGACACAGGACCCTCGGGGGCGAGCAGTACTTC	CASRHRTLGGEQYF
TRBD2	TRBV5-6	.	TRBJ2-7	TGTGCCAGCAGCTGGGGGGGGGATTCCCCCTACGAGCAGTACTTC	CASSWGGDSPYEQYF
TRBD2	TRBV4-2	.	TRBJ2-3	TGTGCCAGCAGCCAAGGGAACAGCGGGAGTGCCGATACGCAGTATTTT	CASSQGNSGSADTQYF
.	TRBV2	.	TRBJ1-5	TGTGCCAGCAGTGAGAGGCAGACGGGACAGCCCCAGCATTTT	CASSERQTGQPQHF
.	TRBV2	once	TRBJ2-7	TGTGCCAGCAGTGGGGCTAGCGTGGAGCAGTACTTC	CASSGASVEQYF
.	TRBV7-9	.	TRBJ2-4	TGTGCCAGCAGCTTATCCTCACTAGCCAAAAACATTCAGTACTTC	CASSLSSLAKNIQYF
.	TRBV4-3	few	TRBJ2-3	TGCGCCAGCAGCCAAGATCGCCCGGGTCTAGCCACAGATACGCAGTATTTT	CASSQDRPGLATDTQYF
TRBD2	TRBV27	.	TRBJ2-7	TGTGCCAGCAGCTGGACTAGGGAGCGCGAGCAGTACTTC	CASSWTREREQYF
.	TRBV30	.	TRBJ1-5	TGTGCCTGGAGCCCCGGGACGGCGGGGCAGCCCCAGCATTTT	CAWSPGTAGQPQHF
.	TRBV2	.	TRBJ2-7	TGTGCCAGCAGCCTAACAGGGAACGAGCAGTACTTC	CASSLTGNEQYF
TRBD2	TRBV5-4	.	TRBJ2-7	TGTGCCAGCAGGATCACCGGGACTAGGAGCTCCTACGAGCAGTACTTC	CASRITGTRSSYEQYF
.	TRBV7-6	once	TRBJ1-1	TGTGCCAGCAGCGGTAGAGAGGCCACTGAAGCTTTCTTT	CASSGREATEAFF
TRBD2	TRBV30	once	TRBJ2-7	TGTGCCTGGAGTAAACTACTAGCGGGAGTAACCGAGCAGTACTTC	CAWSKLLAGVTEQYF
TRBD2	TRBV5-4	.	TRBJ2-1	TGTGCCAGCAGCTTTAGCGGGAGGGCCTACAATGAGCAGTTCTTC	CASSFSGRAYNEQFF
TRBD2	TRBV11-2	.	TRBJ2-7	TGTGCCAGCAGCTCTAGCGGGAGGGGATACGAGCAGTACTTC	CASSSSGRGYEQYF